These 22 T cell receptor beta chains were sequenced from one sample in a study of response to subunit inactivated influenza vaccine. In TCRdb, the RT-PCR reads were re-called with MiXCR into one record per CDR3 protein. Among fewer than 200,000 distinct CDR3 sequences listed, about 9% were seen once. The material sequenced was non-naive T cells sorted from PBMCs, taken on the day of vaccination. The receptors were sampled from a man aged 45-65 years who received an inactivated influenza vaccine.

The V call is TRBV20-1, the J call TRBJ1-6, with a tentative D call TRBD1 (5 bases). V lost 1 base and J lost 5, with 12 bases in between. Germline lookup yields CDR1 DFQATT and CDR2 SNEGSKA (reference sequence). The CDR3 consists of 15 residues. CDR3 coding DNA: TGCAGTGCTAGAGTACCGGGGGTCGATAATTCACCCCTCCACTTT. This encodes CSARVPGVDNSPLHF.

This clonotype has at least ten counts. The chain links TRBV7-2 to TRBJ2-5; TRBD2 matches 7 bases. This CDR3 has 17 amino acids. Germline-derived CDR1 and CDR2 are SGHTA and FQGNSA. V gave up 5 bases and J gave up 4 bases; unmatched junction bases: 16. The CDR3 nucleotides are TGTGCCAGCAGCCCCGGTCAAGCGGGATTTGGGGGAGAGACCCAGTACTTC. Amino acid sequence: CASSPGQAGFGGETQYF. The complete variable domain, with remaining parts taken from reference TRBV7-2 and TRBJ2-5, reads GAGVSQSPSNKVTEKGKDVELRCDPISGHTALYWYRQSLGQGLEFLIYFQGNSAPDKSGLPSDRFSAERTGGSVSTLTIQRTQQEDSAVYLCASSPGQAGFGGETQYFGPGTRLLVL.

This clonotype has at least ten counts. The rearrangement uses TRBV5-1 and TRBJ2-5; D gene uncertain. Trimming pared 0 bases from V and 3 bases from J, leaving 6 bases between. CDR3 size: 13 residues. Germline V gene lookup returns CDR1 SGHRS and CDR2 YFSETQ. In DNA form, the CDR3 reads TGCGCCAGCAGCTTGGTTGGAAAAGAGACCCAGTACTTC. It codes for CASSLVGKETQYF.

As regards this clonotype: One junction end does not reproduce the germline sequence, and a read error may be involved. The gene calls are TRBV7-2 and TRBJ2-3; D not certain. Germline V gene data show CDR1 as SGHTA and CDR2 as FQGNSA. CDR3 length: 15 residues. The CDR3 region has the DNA TGTGCCAGCAGCTTAGGGCCCTTCCAAGCCTCCTTTCCCCAATTT. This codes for CASSLGPFQASFPQF.

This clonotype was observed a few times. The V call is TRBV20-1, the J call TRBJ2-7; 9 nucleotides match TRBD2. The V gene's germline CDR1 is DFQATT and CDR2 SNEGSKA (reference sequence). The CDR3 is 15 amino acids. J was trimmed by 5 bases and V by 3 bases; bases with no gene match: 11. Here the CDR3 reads CSARSSGTPPHEQYF. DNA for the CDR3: TGCAGTGCTAGGTCTAGCGGGACCCCCCCCCACGAGCAGTACTTC.

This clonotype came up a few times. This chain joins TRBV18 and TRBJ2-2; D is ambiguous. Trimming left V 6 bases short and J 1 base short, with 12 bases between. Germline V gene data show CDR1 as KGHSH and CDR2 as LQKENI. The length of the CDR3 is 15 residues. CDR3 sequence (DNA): TGTGCCAGCTCTCCGAAACGAGTGAACACCGGGGAGCTGTTTTTT. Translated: CASSPKRVNTGELFF.

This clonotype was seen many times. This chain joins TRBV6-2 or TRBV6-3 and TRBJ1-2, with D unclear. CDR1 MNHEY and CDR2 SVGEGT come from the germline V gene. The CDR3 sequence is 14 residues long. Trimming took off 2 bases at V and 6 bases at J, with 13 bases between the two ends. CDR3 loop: CASSYPTIGDGYTF. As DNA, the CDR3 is TGTGCCAGCAGTTACCCTACTATAGGAGATGGCTACACCTTC.

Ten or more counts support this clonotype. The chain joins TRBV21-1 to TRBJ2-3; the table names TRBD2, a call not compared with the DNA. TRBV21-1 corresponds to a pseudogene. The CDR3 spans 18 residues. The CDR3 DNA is TGTGCCAGCAGCGAAATACCGAAGACTAGCGGGGCTTCAGATACGCAGTATTTT. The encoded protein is CASSEIPKTSGASDTQYF.

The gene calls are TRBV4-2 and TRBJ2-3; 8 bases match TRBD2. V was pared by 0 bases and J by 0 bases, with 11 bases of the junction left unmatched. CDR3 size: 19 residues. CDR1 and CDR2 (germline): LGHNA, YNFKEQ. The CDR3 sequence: CASSQDVGAGGLSTDTQYF. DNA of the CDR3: TGTGCCAGCAGCCAAGATGTTGGGGCGGGGGGTCTCAGCACAGATACGCAGTATTTT.

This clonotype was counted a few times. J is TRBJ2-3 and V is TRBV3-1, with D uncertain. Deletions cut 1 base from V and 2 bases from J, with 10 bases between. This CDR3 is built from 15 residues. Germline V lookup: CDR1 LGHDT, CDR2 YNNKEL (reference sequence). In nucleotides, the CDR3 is TGTGCCAGCAGCCAAGGGTTAGACTTCACAGATACGCAGTATTTT. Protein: CASSQGLDFTDTQYF.

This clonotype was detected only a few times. The CDR3 sequence is CASRGGLAGDEQFF. CDR3 in DNA: TGTGCCAGCAGGGGGGGACTAGCGGGGGACGAGCAGTTCTTC. The genes are TRBV2 and TRBJ2-1; 14 nucleotides align to TRBD2. In germline, CDR1 is SNHLY, CDR2 FYNNEI. V gave up 6 bases and J gave up 10 bases; unmatched junction bases: 5. The CDR3 consists of 14 residues. Drawing the rest from reference TRBV2 and TRBJ2-1, the complete variable domain is EPEVTQTPSHQVTQMGQEVILRCVPISNHLYFYWYRQILGQKVEFLVSFYNNEISEKSEIFDDQFSVERPDGSNFTLKIRSTKLEDSAMYFCASRGGLAGDEQFFGPGTRLTVL.

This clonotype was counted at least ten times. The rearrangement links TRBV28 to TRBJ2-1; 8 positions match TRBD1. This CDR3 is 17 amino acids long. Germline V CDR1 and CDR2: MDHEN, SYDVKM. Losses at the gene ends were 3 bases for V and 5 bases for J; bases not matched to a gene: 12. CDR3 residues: CASSFNGGTGFDNEQFF. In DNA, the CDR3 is TGTGCCAGCAGTTTTAATGGGGGGACAGGCTTCGACAATGAGCAGTTCTTC.

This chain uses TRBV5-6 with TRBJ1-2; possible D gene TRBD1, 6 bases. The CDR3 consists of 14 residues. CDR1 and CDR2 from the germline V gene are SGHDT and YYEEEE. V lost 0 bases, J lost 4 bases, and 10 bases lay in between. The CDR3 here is CASSLGTATYGYTF. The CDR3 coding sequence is TGTGCCAGCAGCTTGGGGACAGCGACCTATGGCTACACCTTC.

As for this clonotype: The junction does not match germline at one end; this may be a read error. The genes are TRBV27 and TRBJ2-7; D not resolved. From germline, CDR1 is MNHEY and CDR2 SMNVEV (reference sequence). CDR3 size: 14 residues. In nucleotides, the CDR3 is TGTGCCAGCAGTTTAGGCAGGTGGTCCTACGACCAGTACTTC. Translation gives CASSLGRWSYDQYF.

The CDR3 loop reads CASSLNLGDYTF. For the CDR3, the DNA is TGTGCCAGCAGCTTAAACCTTGGGGACTACACCTTC. The chain recombines TRBV5-6 with TRBJ1-2; D not resolved. Germline CDR1 reads SGHDT; CDR2 reads YYEEEE. Trimming removed 2 bases at V and 10 bases at J, with 12 bases between. The CDR3 is 12 amino acids.

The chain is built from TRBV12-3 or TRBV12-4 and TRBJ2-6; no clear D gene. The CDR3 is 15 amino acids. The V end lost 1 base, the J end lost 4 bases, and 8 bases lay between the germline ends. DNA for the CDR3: TGTGCCAGCAGTTTAGGAGCTACCGGGGCCAACGTCCTGACTTTC. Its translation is CASSLGATGANVLTF.

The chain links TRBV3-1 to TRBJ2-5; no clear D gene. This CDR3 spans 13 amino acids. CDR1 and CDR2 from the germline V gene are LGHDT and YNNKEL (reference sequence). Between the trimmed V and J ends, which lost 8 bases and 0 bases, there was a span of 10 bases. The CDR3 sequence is CASGNTYQETQYF. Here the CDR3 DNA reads TGTGCCAGCGGAAACACCTACCAAGAGACCCAGTACTTC.

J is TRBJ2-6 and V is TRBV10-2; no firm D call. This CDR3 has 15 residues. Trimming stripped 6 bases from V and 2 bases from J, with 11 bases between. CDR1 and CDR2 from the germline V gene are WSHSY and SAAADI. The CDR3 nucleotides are TGCGCCAGCAGCAACAGTCAGGCTGGGGCCAACGTCCTGACTTTC. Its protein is CASSNSQAGANVLTF.

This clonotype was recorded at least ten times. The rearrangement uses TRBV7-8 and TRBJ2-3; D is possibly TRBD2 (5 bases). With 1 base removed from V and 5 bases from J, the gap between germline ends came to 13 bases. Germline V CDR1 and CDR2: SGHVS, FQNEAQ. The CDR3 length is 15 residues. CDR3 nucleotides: TGTGCCAGCAGCTTAGTAAGGGCGGGTCGAGATACGCAGTATTTT. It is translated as CASSLVRAGRDTQYF.

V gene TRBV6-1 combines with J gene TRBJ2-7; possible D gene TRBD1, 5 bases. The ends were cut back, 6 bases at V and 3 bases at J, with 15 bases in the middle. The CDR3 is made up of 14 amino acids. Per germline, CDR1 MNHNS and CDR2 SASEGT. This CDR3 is CASSPGRTHYEQYF. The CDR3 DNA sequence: TGTGCCAGCAGCCCAGGGCGGACCCACTACGAGCAGTACTTC.

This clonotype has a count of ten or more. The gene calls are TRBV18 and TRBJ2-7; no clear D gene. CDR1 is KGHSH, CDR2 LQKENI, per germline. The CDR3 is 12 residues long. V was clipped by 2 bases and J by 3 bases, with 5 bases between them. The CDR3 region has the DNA TGTGCCAGCTCACCAGTAGACTACGAGCAGTACTTC. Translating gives CASSPVDYEQYF.

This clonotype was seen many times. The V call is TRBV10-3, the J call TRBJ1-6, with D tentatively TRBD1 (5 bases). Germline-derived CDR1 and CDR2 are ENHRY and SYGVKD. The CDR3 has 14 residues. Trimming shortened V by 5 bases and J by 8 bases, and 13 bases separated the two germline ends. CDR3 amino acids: CAISTSGGDSPLHF. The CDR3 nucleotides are TGTGCCATCAGTACGTCCGGGGGAGATTCACCCCTCCACTTT.